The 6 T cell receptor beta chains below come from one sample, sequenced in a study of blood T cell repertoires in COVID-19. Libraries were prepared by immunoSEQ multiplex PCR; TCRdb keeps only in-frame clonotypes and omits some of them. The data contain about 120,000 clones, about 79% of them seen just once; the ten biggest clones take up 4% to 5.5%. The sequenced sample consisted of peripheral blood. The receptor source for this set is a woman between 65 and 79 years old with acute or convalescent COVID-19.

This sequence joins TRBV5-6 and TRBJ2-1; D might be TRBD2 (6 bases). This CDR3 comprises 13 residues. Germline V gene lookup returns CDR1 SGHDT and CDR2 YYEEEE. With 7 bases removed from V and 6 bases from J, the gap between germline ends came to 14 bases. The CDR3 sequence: CASGVSGVNEQFF. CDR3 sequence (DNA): TGTGCCAGCGGGGTTTCGGGAGTCAATGAGCAGTTCTTC.

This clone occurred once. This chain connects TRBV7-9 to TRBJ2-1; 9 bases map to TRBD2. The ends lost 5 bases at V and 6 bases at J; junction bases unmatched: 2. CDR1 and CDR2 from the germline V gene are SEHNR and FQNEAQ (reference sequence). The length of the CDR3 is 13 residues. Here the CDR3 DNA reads TGTGCCAGCAGCAAAGCGGGGGGCAATGAGCAGTTCTTC. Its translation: CASSKAGGNEQFF.

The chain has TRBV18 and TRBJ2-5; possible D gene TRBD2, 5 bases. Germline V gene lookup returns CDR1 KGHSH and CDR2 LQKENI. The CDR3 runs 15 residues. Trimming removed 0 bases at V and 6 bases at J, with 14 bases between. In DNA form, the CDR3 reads TGTGCCAGCTCACCACCGGGAGTAGATGGGAAGACCCAGTACTTC. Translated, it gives CASSPPGVDGKTQYF.

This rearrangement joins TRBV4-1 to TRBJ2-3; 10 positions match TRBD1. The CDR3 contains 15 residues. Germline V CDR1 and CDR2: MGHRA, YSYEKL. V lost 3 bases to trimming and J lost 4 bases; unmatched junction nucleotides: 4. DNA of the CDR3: TGCGCCAGCAGCCAGGGACAGGGGAGCGCAGATACGCAGTATTTT. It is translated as CASSQGQGSADTQYF.

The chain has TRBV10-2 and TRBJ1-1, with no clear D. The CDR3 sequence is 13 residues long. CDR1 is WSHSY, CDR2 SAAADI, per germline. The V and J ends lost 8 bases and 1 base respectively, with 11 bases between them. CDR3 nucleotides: TGCGCCAGCCGAGACCCAGGGAACACTGAAGCTTTCTTT. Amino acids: CASRDPGNTEAFF.

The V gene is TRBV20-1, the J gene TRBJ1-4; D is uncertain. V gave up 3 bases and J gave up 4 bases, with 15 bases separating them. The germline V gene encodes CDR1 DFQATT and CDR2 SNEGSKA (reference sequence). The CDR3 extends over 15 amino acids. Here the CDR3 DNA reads TGCAGTGCTAGTTACGAGGGTATGGGTAATGAAAAACTGTTTTTT. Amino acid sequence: CSASYEGMGNEKLFF.